The 30 T cell receptor beta chains in this list originate from one sample, sequenced in a study of shared clonotypes between healthy human individuals. TCRdb keeps only in-frame clones here, not all; method: immunoSEQ multiplex PCR. The table records 2 million to 2.5 million clones, 80% to 95% of them present only once. The sample taken for sequencing was naive CD4+ T cells from PBMCs. The subset is: CD45RA+ positively selected. Receptor source: a young man in good health. Some clones in this sample may be carry-over from other donors' samples.

This chain connects TRBV5-1 to TRBJ2-3, with 13 bases that match TRBD2. CDR1 is SGHRS and CDR2 is YFSETQ in the germline V gene. There are 17 residues in the CDR3. With V trimmed by 0 bases and J by 4 bases, 5 bases remained unmatched. Here the CDR3 DNA reads TGCGCCAGCAGCTTGGTTAGGACTAGCGGGAGCTCAGATACGCAGTATTTT. This translates into CASSLVRTSGSSDTQYF.

Of note for this clone: Other DNA sequences in the same sample also yield this CDR3. The chain couples TRBV9 to TRBJ2-7, with D unresolved. This CDR3 has 14 residues. The ends were cut back, 0 bases at V and 3 bases at J, with 10 bases in the middle. Germline-derived CDR1 and CDR2 are SGDLS and YYNGEE. The CDR3 DNA is TGTGCCAGCAGCGTAGGGTCTAGAAACTACGAGCAGTACTTC. Its translation: CASSVGSRNYEQYF.

The V call is TRBV7-2, the J call TRBJ2-2, with 10 nucleotides matching TRBD2. Germline lookup yields CDR1 SGHTA and CDR2 FQGNSA. J lost 5 bases, V lost 5 bases, and 5 bases had no gene match. This CDR3 has 15 residues. The CDR3 coding sequence is TGTGCCAGCAGCCGAATGACTAGCGGGACCGGGGAGCTGTTTTTT. This translates into CASSRMTSGTGELFF.

The gene calls are TRBV29-1 and TRBJ2-6; 7 nucleotides agree with TRBD1. The CDR3 is 16 amino acids. The ends lost 8 bases at V and 0 bases at J; junction bases unmatched: 10. Looked up from germline, CDR1 is SQVTM and CDR2 is ANQGSEA. CDR3 in DNA: TGCAGCTGTCCCGGGACAGCCAGCTCTGGGGCCAACGTCCTGACTTTC. Its protein is CSCPGTASSGANVLTF. The complete variable domain, with remaining parts taken from reference TRBV29-1 and TRBJ2-6, reads SAVISQKPSRDICQRGTSLTIQCQVDSQVTMMFWYRQQPGQSLTLIATANQGSEATYESGFVIDKFPISRPNLTFSTLTVSNMSPEDSSIYLCSCPGTASSGANVLTFGAGSRLTVL.

The chain joins TRBV7-9 to TRBJ2-7; tentative D call: TRBD2 (6 bases). The CDR3 runs 14 residues. The germline CDR1 and CDR2 sequences are SEHNR and FQNEAQ (reference sequence). V was pared by 4 bases and J by 3 bases, with 13 bases between. In DNA form, the CDR3 reads TGTGCCAGCAGCTCGTCCGGGAGCCACTACGAGCAGTACTTC. Its translation: CASSSSGSHYEQYF.

This chain connects TRBV30 to TRBJ2-1, with D unresolved. CDR1 and CDR2 (germline): GTSNPN, SVGIG (reference sequence). V lost 1 base to trimming and J lost 11 bases, with 12 bases between them. This CDR3 spans 12 amino acids. The CDR3, as DNA: TGTGCCTGGAGTGGGTCAAGTGGGAAGCAGTTCTTC. Encoded protein: CAWSGSSGKQFF.

About this clone: Other DNA sequences in this specimen translate into the identical CDR3. CDR3 region: CASSLEGYEQYF. CDR3 DNA: TGTGCCAGCAGCTTGGAGGGATACGAGCAGTACTTC. The V gene is TRBV5-5, the J gene TRBJ2-7; no reliable D call. The CDR3 is made up of 12 amino acids. Per germline, CDR1 SGHKS and CDR2 YYEKEE (reference sequence). Trimming took off 0 bases at V and 4 bases at J, with 5 bases between the two ends.

The genes are TRBV4-1 and TRBJ2-5, with D perhaps matching TRBD2 (6 bases). Trimming cost V 7 bases and J 5 bases, with 20 bases left between them. The CDR3 runs 15 residues. CDR1 and CDR2 from the germline V gene are MGHRA and YSYEKL. The CDR3 sequence is CASTIRSGVGETQYF. In nucleotides, the CDR3 is TGCGCCAGCACCATAAGATCGGGGGTAGGGGAGACCCAGTACTTC.

This chain uses TRBV7-9 with TRBJ2-3; TRBD1 might be the D (5 bases). Per germline, CDR1 SEHNR and CDR2 FQNEAQ (reference sequence). V lost 5 bases, J lost 5 bases, and 5 bases lay in between. CDR3 length: 11 residues. The CDR3 bases are TGTGCCAGCAGCCAGGGAGATACGCAGTATTTT. Protein product: CASSQGDTQYF.

The chain links TRBV19 to TRBJ2-1, with D unresolved. Germline values: CDR1 LNHDA, CDR2 SQIVND (reference sequence). The CDR3 is made up of 15 amino acids. The V end was cut by 4 bases, the J end by 10 bases, with 20 bases between. This CDR3 reads CASSSGPATTREQFF. CDR3 in DNA: TGTGCCAGTAGTAGCGGCCCAGCGACCACGAGGGAGCAGTTCTTC.

The chain carries TRBV5-6 and TRBJ1-4; tentative D call: TRBD1 (6 bases). V shed 2 bases and J shed 7 bases, with 9 bases lying between them. Germline lookup yields CDR1 SGHDT and CDR2 YYEEEE. This CDR3 has 13 residues. Here the CDR3 DNA reads TGTGCCAGCAGCTTAGGGGGTGGTGAAAAACTGTTTTTT. Residues: CASSLGGGEKLFF.

About this clone itself: The germline gene is not matched at one end of the junction; a read error may be the cause. This sample also contains other DNA sequences that code for the same CDR3. The chain joins TRBV6-5 to TRBJ1-4; D is perhaps TRBD1 (6 bases). Germline loops: CDR1 MNHEY, CDR2 SVGAGI. This CDR3 has 15 amino acids. The CDR3 region is CASSSLQGVGEKLFF. The DNA for the CDR3 is TGTGCCAGCAGTTCCTTACAGGGCGTAGGTGAAAAGCTGTTTTTT.

The gene calls are TRBV11-1 and TRBJ2-1; D might be TRBD2 (5 bases). The CDR3 covers 14 residues. Trimming left V 3 bases short and J 4 bases short, with 10 bases between. CDR1 SGHAT and CDR2 FQDESV come from the germline V gene (reference sequence). CDR3 DNA: TGTGCCAGCAGCTTCGGAGCGGTTTACAATGAGCAGTTCTTC. Its protein product is CASSFGAVYNEQFF.

The chain recombines TRBV28 with TRBJ1-4; no reliable D call. Trimming left V 3 bases short and J 2 bases short, with 13 bases between. This CDR3 is 16 amino acids long. CDR1 and CDR2 (germline): MDHEN, SYDVKM. For the CDR3, the DNA is TGTGCCAGCAGTTTCGGTCAGCGGGCTACTAATGAAAAACTGTTTTTT. Protein sequence: CASSFGQRATNEKLFF.

The rearrangement joins TRBV7-9 to TRBJ2-1; D might be TRBD2 (5 bases). Trimming removed 3 bases at V and 9 bases at J, with 24 bases between. The germline gives CDR1 SEHNR, CDR2 FQNEAQ (reference sequence). The CDR3 spans 17 residues. The chain's CDR3 is CASSFTVWSGLGVEQFF. Written as DNA, the CDR3 is TGTGCCAGCAGCTTCACGGTTTGGAGCGGTCTTGGGGTTGAGCAGTTCTTC.

V is TRBV13 and J is TRBJ1-5; the match to TRBD1 covers 11 bases. This CDR3 is built from 14 residues. CDR1 is PRHDT, CDR2 FYEKMQ, per germline (reference sequence). The V and J ends lost 4 bases and 5 bases, in that order; junction bases with no gene match: 1. The CDR3 bases are TGTGCCAGCAGCTGGGGACAGGGGGATCAGCCCCAGCATTTT. Protein sequence: CASSWGQGDQPQHF.

V is TRBV5-4 and J is TRBJ1-2, with D possibly being TRBD1 (6 bases). This CDR3 comprises 15 residues. V shed 0 bases and J shed 5 bases, with 14 bases lying between them. Germline loops: CDR1 SGHNT, CDR2 YYREEE (reference sequence). CDR3: CASSLAPDSSYGYTF. In DNA form, the CDR3 reads TGTGCCAGCAGCTTGGCCCCGGACAGCTCTTATGGCTACACCTTC.

This chain joins TRBV5-4 and TRBJ1-2, with 8 bases aligning to TRBD1. The CDR3 length is 16 residues. Trimming cost V 4 bases and J 2 bases; bases outside gene matches: 10. CDR1 and CDR2 from the germline V gene are SGHNT and YYREEE (reference sequence). Written as DNA, the CDR3 is TGTGCCAGCAGCCCTCAGGGGGCGATCCCAAACTATGGCTACACCTTC. This encodes CASSPQGAIPNYGYTF.

The chain joins TRBV5-1 to TRBJ1-2; D is unresolved. Germline CDR1 reads SGHRS; CDR2 reads YFSETQ. Between the trimmed V and J ends, which lost 0 bases and 4 bases, there was a span of 10 bases. The CDR3 totals 14 residues. The CDR3 is CASSLAWVSYGYTF. The CDR3 DNA reads TGCGCCAGCAGCTTGGCCTGGGTATCCTATGGCTACACCTTC.

The gene calls are TRBV4-2 and TRBJ2-1; D may be TRBD1 (6 bases). Trimming left V 1 base short and J 15 bases short, with 22 bases between. The CDR3 is made up of 15 amino acids. The germline V gene has CDR1 LGHNA and CDR2 YNFKEQ. Here the CDR3 reads CASSQAGRGSGRLFF. For the CDR3, the DNA is TGTGCCAGCAGCCAAGCCGGCAGGGGCTCCGGGCGGCTGTTCTTC.

This chain connects TRBV30 to TRBJ2-5, with 9 nucleotides matching TRBD1. The CDR3 runs 16 residues. The V segment lost 4 bases and the J segment 4 bases; nucleotides outside the gene matches: 13. Germline V gene lookup returns CDR1 GTSNPN and CDR2 SVGIG (reference sequence). CDR3 sequence reads: CAWNGGQGGSGETQYF. In DNA form, the CDR3 reads TGTGCCTGGAACGGGGGACAGGGTGGGTCTGGAGAGACCCAGTACTTC. Full variable domain (missing parts from reference TRBV30 and TRBJ2-5): SQTIHQWPATLVQPVGSPLSLECTVEGTSNPNLYWYRQAAGRGLQLLFYSVGIGQISSEVPQNLSASRPQDRQFILSSKKLLLSDSGFYLCAWNGGQGGSGETQYFGPGTRLLVL.

Regarding this clone: At the DNA level, this CDR3 is encoded by other sequences in the same sample as well. The CDR3 is CASSPGTSGNNEQFF. The CDR3 DNA reads as TGCGCCAGCAGCCCAGGGACTAGCGGTAACAATGAGCAGTTCTTC. The rearrangement links TRBV5-1 to TRBJ2-1, with 11 bases lining up with TRBD2. The J segment lost 5 bases and the V segment lost 4 bases, leaving 5 bases of the junction unmatched. Germline V gene lookup returns CDR1 SGHRS and CDR2 YFSETQ. The CDR3 extends over 15 amino acids.

V is TRBV29-1 and J is TRBJ2-7, with a tentative D call TRBD2 (6 bases). Germline CDR1 and CDR2: SQVTM and ANQGSEA. Trimming stripped 1 base from V and 0 bases from J, with 13 bases between. The CDR3 consists of 15 residues. The CDR3: CSVEARADYSYEQYF. In DNA, the CDR3 is TGCAGCGTTGAAGCGCGAGCGGACTACTCCTACGAGCAGTACTTC.

This chain links TRBV6-1 with TRBJ2-7; D not certain. V lost 5 bases and J 5 bases, leaving 7 bases between the germline ends. Per germline, CDR1 MNHNS and CDR2 SASEGT. The CDR3 is 11 amino acids. CDR3 coding DNA: TGTGCCAGCAGTCAGGTGGACGAGCAGTACTTC. Residues: CASSQVDEQYF.

V usage is TRBV27 and J usage is TRBJ1-6; D is ambiguous. Germline loops: CDR1 MNHEY, CDR2 SMNVEV (reference sequence). CDR3 length: 13 amino acids. Between the trimmed V and J ends, which lost 0 bases and 10 bases, there was a span of 7 bases. CDR3 amino acids: CASSLSVRSPLHF. In DNA, the CDR3 is TGTGCCAGCAGTTTATCGGTCAGGTCACCCCTCCACTTT.

The CDR3 coding sequence is TGTGCCAGCAGCGTCGCAGGGCATCAGCCCCAGCATTTT. This gives the protein CASSVAGHQPQHF. The chain links TRBV9 to TRBJ1-5; tentatively, D is TRBD1 (5 bases). The CDR3 contains 13 residues. Trimming took off 2 bases at V and 5 bases at J, with 8 bases between the two ends. CDR1 is SGDLS, CDR2 YYNGEE, per germline.

This rearrangement joins TRBV7-9 to TRBJ1-1; TRBD1 matches at 7 bases. CDR1 is SEHNR, CDR2 FQNEAQ, per germline (reference sequence). CDR3 size: 17 residues. The J segment lost 4 bases and the V segment lost 5 bases, leaving 16 bases of the junction unmatched. The chain's CDR3 is CASSPGQWSGGSTEAFF. CDR3 bases: TGTGCCAGCAGCCCGGGACAGTGGAGTGGGGGGAGCACTGAAGCTTTCTTT.

The chain combines TRBV5-1 with TRBJ2-3, with D perhaps matching TRBD1 or TRBD2 (6 bases each). Germline V CDR1 and CDR2: SGHRS, YFSETQ. Trimming took off 3 bases at V and 3 bases at J, with 20 bases between the two ends. The length of the CDR3 is 17 residues. The CDR3 here is CASSSGASGPFTDTQYF. In DNA, the CDR3 is TGCGCCAGCAGCTCGGGGGCCAGCGGACCTTTTACAGATACGCAGTATTTT. Full variable domain (outside the CDR3, taken from reference TRBV5-1 and TRBJ2-3): KAGVTQTPRYLIKTRGQQVTLSCSPISGHRSVSWYQQTPGQGLQFLFEYFSETQRNKGNFPGRFSGRQFSNSRSEMNVSTLELGDSALYLCASSSGASGPFTDTQYFGPGTRLTVL.

The chain combines TRBV11-2 with TRBJ2-2; D possibly uses TRBD1 or TRBD2 (6 bases each). Germline V gene lookup returns CDR1 SGHAT and CDR2 FQNNGV. V shed 1 base and J shed 7 bases, with 13 bases lying between them. The CDR3 length is 15 residues. Here the CDR3 DNA reads TGTGCCAGCAGCTTAGTATCGGGGGCCGGCGGGGAGCTGTTTTTT. Translation gives CASSLVSGAGGELFF.

On this clone itself: Other DNA sequences in this specimen translate into the identical CDR3. V gene TRBV30 combines with J gene TRBJ2-7; TRBD1 matches at 10 bases. The V segment lost 0 bases and the J segment 4 bases; nucleotides outside the gene matches: 3. Germline values: CDR1 GTSNPN, CDR2 SVGIG (reference sequence). The CDR3 length is 14 residues. The CDR3: CAWSVGTGAYEQYF. The CDR3 nucleotides are TGTGCCTGGAGTGTTGGGACAGGGGCTTACGAGCAGTACTTC.